The 8 T cell receptor beta chains given below trace back to one sample, sequenced in a study of naive and memory T cell subsets. These receptors' antigens are unknown. Study-wide results and caveats: A few larger clonotypes appeared in naive repertoires, especially CD8, possibly memory cells re-expressing CD45RA.

Two oligonucleotides, mixed equimolar, formed the beta constant-region primer covering TRBC1 and TRBC2. Nested alpha and beta constant-region primers with the SP2 primer drove four PCR rounds on ligated cDNA. One entry per CDR3 protein results from TCRdb running MiXCR on the UMI-ligation and nested PCR reads. This table has roughly 150,000 distinct CDR3 sequences, about 20% appearing once. The sequenced material came from naive CD8+ T cells from blood. The receptors were gathered from a human donor in good health.

The rearrangement links TRBV7-6 to TRBJ2-7, with TRBD1 identical over 7 bases. Germline trimming cut 5 bases from V and 5 bases from J; bases unmatched to any gene: 3. Germline V lookup: CDR1 SGHVS, CDR2 FNYEAQ. The CDR3 extends over 12 amino acids. The CDR3 spells CASSATGDEQYF. The CDR3 bases are TGTGCCAGCAGCGCTACAGGGGACGAGCAGTACTTC.

This chain uses TRBV29-1 with TRBJ2-1; D is perhaps TRBD1 or TRBD2 (5 bases each). Trimming removed 0 bases from V and 6 bases from J, with 12 bases in between. The CDR3 is made up of 14 amino acids. Germline CDR1 and CDR2: SQVTM and ANQGSEA. The CDR3 DNA follows: TGCAGCGTTGAAGAAACCGGGGCCCTCAATGAGCAGTTCTTC. As protein: CSVEETGALNEQFF.

This sequence joins TRBV19 and TRBJ2-3; 7 nucleotides line up with TRBD2. Germline CDR1 and CDR2: LNHDA and SQIVND (reference sequence). V was clipped by 4 bases and J by 2 bases; unmatched bases: 3. This CDR3 has 14 amino acids. The CDR3 DNA is TGTGCCAGTAGTAGAGCGGGATACACAGATACGCAGTATTTT. This gives the protein CASSRAGYTDTQYF.

The chain uses TRBV7-9 and TRBJ2-1, with 11 bases identical to TRBD2. CDR1 is SEHNR and CDR2 is FQNEAQ in the germline V gene (reference sequence). The CDR3 is 14 amino acids. The junction had 0 bases not matched to a gene; V was cut back by 5 bases and J by 3 bases. This chain's CDR3 is CASSGTSGYNEQFF. The CDR3 coding sequence is TGTGCCAGCAGCGGGACTAGCGGCTACAATGAGCAGTTCTTC.

In its sample, this clonotype was seen a few times. The chain carries TRBV20-1 and TRBJ2-7; D is unresolved. The CDR3 loop spans 14 amino acids. Germline V gene lookup returns CDR1 DFQATT and CDR2 SNEGSKA (reference sequence). V lost 0 bases and J 4 bases, leaving 13 bases between the germline ends. CDR3 nucleotides: TGCAGTGCTAGAGATCGGAGAGGACCTTACGAGCAGTACTTC. Its protein product is CSARDRRGPYEQYF.

V is TRBV13 and J is TRBJ2-7, with TRBD1 identical over 8 bases. V shed 2 bases, J shed 4 bases, and the junction held 7 bases outside the gene matches. Germline lookup yields CDR1 PRHDT and CDR2 FYEKMQ (reference sequence). This CDR3 is built from 15 residues. The CDR3 DNA reads TGTGCCAGCAGCTTATCAGGGGGCGGTCAATACGAGCAGTACTTC. Amino acid sequence: CASSLSGGGQYEQYF.

V usage is TRBV4-1 and J usage is TRBJ1-1; D not certain. Trimming took 3 bases from V and 0 from J, leaving 14 bases between them. Germline CDR1 reads MGHRA; CDR2 reads YSYEKL. The CDR3 covers 16 residues. The DNA of the CDR3 is TGCGCCAGCAGCCATCCTCGTATTCAGCTGAACACTGAAGCTTTCTTT. The encoded protein is CASSHPRIQLNTEAFF.

This clonotype was found a few times. V is TRBV12-3 or TRBV12-4 and J is TRBJ1-3; 7 nucleotides align to TRBD1. The CDR3 sequence is 19 residues long. Germline trimming cut 4 bases from V and 2 bases from J; bases unmatched to any gene: 17. CDR3 DNA sequence: TGTGCCAGCAGTTCCCGGGACAGACGAGACGAATTTACTGGAAACACCATATATTTT. Translating gives CASSSRDRRDEFTGNTIYF.